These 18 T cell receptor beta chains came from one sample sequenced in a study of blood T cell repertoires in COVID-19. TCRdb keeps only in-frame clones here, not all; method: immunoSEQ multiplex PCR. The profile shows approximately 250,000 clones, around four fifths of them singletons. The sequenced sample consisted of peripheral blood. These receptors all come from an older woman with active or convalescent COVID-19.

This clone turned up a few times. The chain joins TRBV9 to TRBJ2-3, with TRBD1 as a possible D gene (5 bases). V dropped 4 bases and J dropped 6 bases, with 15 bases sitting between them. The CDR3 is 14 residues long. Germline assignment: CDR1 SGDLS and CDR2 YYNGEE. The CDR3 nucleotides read TGTGCCAGCAGCCCTCGACAGCAAACGGATACGCAGTATTTT. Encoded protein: CASSPRQQTDTQYF. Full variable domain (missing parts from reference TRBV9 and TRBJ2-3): DSGVTQTPKHLITATGQRVTLRCSPRSGDLSVYWYQQSLDQGLQFLIQYYNGEERAKGNILERFSAQQFPDLHSELNLSSLELGDSALYFCASSPRQQTDTQYFGPGTRLTVL.

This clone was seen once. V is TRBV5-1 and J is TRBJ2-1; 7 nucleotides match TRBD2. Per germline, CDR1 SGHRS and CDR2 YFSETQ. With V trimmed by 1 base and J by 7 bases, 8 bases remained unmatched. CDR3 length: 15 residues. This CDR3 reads CASSLQTSFVNEQFF. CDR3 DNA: TGCGCCAGCAGCTTGCAGACTAGCTTTGTTAATGAGCAGTTCTTC. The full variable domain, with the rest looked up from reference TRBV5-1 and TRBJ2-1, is KAGVTQTPRYLIKTRGQQVTLSCSPISGHRSVSWYQQTPGQGLQFLFEYFSETQRNKGNFPGRFSGRQFSNSRSEMNVSTLELGDSALYLCASSLQTSFVNEQFFGPGTRLTVL.

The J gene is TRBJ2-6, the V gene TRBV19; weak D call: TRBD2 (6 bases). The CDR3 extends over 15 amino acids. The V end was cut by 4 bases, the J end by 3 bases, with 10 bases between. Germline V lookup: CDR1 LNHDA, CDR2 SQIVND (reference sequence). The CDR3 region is CASSRGGGGANVLTF. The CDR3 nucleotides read TGTGCCAGTAGTAGGGGAGGAGGTGGGGCCAACGTCCTGACTTTC.

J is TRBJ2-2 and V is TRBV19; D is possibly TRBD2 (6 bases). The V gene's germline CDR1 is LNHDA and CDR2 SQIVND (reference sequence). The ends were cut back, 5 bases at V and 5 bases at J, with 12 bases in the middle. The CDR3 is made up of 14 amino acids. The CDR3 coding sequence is TGTGCCAGTAGTGGGAGGCGAGAAACCGGGGAGCTGTTTTTT. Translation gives CASSGRRETGELFF.

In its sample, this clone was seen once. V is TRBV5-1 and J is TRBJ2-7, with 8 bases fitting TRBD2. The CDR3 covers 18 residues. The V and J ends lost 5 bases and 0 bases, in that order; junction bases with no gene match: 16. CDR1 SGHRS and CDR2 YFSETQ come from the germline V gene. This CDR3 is CASSQRALAGGLSYEQYF. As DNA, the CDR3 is TGCGCCAGCAGTCAGCGGGCTCTGGCGGGAGGCCTCTCCTACGAGCAGTACTTC. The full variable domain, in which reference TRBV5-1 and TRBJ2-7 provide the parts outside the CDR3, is KAGVTQTPRYLIKTRGQQVTLSCSPISGHRSVSWYQQTPGQGLQFLFEYFSETQRNKGNFPGRFSGRQFSNSRSEMNVSTLELGDSALYLCASSQRALAGGLSYEQYFGPGTRLTVT.

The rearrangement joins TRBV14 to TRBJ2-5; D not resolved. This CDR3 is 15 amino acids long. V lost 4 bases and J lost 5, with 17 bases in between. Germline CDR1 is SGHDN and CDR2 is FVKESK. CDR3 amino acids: CASSPSTRFSETQYF. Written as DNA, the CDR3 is TGTGCCAGCAGCCCCTCAACCCGGTTTTCGGAGACCCAGTACTTC.

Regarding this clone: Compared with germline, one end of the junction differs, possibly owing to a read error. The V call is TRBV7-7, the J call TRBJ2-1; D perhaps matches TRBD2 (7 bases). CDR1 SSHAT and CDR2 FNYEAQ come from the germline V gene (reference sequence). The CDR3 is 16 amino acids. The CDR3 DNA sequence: TGTGCTAGCAGCTTAGAGGGGGGGGTCACCTACAATGAGCAGTTCTTC. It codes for CASSLEGGVTYNEQFF.

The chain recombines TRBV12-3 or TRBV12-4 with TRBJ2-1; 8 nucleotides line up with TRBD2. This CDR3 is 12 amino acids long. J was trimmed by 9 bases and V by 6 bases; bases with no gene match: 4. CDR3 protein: CASSQLAGEQFF. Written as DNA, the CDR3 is TGTGCCAGCAGCCAGCTAGCGGGTGAGCAGTTCTTC.

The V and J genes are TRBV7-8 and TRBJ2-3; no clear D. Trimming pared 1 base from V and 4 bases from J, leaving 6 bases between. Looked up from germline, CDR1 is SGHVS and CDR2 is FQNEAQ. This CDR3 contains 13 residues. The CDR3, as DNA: TGTGCCAGCAGCTTAGTGAGGCCAGATACGCAGTATTTT. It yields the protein CASSLVRPDTQYF.

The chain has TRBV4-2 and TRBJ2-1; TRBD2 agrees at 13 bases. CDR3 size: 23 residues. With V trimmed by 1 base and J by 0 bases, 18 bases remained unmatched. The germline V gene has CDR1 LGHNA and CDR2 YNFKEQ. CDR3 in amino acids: CASSQVDRYLGTSGASSYNEQFF. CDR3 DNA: TGTGCCAGCAGCCAAGTTGATCGATATCTCGGGACTAGCGGGGCGAGCTCCTACAATGAGCAGTTCTTC.

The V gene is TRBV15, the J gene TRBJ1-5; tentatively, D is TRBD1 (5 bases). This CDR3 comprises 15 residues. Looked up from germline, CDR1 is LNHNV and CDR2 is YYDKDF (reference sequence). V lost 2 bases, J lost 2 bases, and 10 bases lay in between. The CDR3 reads CATSRYTGGNQPQHF. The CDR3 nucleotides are TGTGCCACCAGCAGATACACGGGGGGCAATCAGCCCCAGCATTTT.

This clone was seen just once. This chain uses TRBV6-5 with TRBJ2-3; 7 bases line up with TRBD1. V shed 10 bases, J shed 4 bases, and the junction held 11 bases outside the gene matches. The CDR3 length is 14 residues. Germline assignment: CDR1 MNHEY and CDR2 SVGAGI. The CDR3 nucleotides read TGTGCCACCGACAGGGAAGGGCGACCAGATACGCAGTATTTT. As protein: CATDREGRPDTQYF.

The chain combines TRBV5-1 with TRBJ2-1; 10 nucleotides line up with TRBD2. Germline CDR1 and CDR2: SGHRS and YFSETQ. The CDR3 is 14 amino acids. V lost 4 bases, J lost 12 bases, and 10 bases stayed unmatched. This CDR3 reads CASSTTPGTSAQFF. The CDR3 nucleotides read TGCGCCAGCAGCACCACCCCCGGGACTAGCGCGCAGTTCTTC.

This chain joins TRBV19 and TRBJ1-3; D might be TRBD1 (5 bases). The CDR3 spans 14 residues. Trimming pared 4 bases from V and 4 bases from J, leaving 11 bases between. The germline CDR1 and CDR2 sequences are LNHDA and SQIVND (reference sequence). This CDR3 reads CASSNAGPGNTIYF. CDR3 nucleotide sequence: TGTGCCAGTAGTAACGCAGGGCCCGGAAACACCATATATTTT. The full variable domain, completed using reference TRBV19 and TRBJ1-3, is DGGITQSPKYLFRKEGQNVTLSCEQNLNHDAMYWYRQDPGQGLRLIYYSQIVNDFQKGDIAEGYSVSREKKESFPLTVTSAQKNPTAFYLCASSNAGPGNTIYFGEGSWLTVV.

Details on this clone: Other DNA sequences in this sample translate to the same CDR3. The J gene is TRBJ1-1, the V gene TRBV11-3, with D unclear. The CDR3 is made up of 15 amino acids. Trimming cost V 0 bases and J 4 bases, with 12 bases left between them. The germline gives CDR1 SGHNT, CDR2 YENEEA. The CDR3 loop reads CASSLDRGIGTEAFF. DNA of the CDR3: TGTGCCAGCAGCTTAGATCGGGGTATAGGCACTGAAGCTTTCTTT.

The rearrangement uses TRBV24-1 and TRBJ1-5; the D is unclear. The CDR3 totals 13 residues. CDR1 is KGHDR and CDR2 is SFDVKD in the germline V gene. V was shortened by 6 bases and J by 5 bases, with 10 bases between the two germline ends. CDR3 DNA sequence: TGTGCCACCAGTTGGGGAGGATATCAGCCCCAGCATTTT. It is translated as CATSWGGYQPQHF.

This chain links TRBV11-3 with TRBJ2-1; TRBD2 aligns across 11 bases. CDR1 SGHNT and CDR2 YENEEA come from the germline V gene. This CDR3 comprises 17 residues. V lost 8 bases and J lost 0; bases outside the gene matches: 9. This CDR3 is CASGPPSGRYSYNEQFF. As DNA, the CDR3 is TGTGCCAGCGGACCCCCTAGCGGGAGGTACTCCTACAATGAGCAGTTCTTC.

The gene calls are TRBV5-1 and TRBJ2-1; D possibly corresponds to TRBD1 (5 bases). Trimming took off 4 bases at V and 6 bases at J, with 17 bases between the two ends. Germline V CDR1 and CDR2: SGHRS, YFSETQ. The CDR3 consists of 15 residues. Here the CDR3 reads CASSPVSNGANEQFF. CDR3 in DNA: TGCGCCAGCAGCCCCGTGAGCAATGGGGCCAATGAGCAGTTCTTC.